This T cell receptor beta chain stems from a study of OX40 agonist ivuxolimab in advanced cancers. Findings of the study overall: Partly responding patients at 0.1-3.0 mg/kg showed some of the smallest clonal expansion. Circulating CD4+ and CD8+ T cells showed clonal expansion by week 6 at 0.1 to 3.0 mg/kg.

V was pared by 0 bases and J by 8 bases, with 6 bases of the junction left unmatched. This CDR3 is 15 amino acids long. Germline-derived CDR1 and CDR2 are WSHSY and SAAADI. The method was immunoSEQ multiplex PCR; TCRdb's version includes in-frame clones alone and lacks a portion of them. The sample includes 50,000 to 75,000 clones, roughly 92% of them seen just once. Note on this clone: The antigen remains unidentified.

This specimen consisted of CD4+ or CD8+ T cells sorted from blood, obtained in a trial of the OX40 agonist ivuxolimab. The source is an adult with an advanced solid tumor such as melanoma, head and neck, liver or kidney cancer. The rearrangement joins TRBV10-2 to TRBJ2-1; 8 bases are a match to TRBD2. The CDR3 spells CASSESGTSKHEQFF. DNA for the CDR3: TGCGCCAGCAGTGAGTCAGGGACTAGTAAGCATGAGCAGTTCTTC.